These T cell receptor beta chains were read from a single sample in a study of shared clonotypes between healthy human individuals. Profiled with immunoSEQ multiplex PCR; TCRdb holds only in-frame clones, not every one. The top ten clones hold under 0.45% of a sample with roughly 1,500,000 clones, approximately 98.5% of them seen once. The sequenced sample consisted of naive CD4+ T cells sorted from blood. All receptors derive from a man aged 25 to 45 in good health. CDR3s include the opening cysteine and the closing phenylalanine or tryptophan. The order of the fields is CDR3 DNA, CDR3 protein, D gene, clone size, V gene, J gene. The D gene is left open where the match is weak. Clone sizes are given selectively: once, few, many, or a class where the clone is expanded.

CDR3 DNA: TGTGCCAGCAGCTTAGCAGGGTATAATCAGCCCCAGCATTTT; CDR3 protein: CASSLAGYNQPQHF; D gene: .; clone size: .; V gene: TRBV5-6; J gene: TRBJ1-5
CDR3 DNA: TGTGCCAGCAGTTATGGGGGGTTAGTCCTCTACGAGCAGTACTTC; CDR3 protein: CASSYGGLVLYEQYF; D gene: .; clone size: .; V gene: TRBV6-5; J gene: TRBJ2-7
CDR3 DNA: TGTGCCAGCAGTCCCAGAATAGGCTCTGGGGCCAACGTCCTGACTTTC; CDR3 protein: CASSPRIGSGANVLTF; D gene: .; clone size: once; V gene: TRBV27; J gene: TRBJ2-6
CDR3 DNA: TGTGCCAGCAGTTACCGGGACAGGGGGCGCGTTAATGAAAAACTGTTTTTT; CDR3 protein: CASSYRDRGRVNEKLFF; D gene: TRBD1; clone size: once; V gene: TRBV25-1; J gene: TRBJ1-4
CDR3 DNA: TGTGCCAGCTCACCCAAACCCACAGGGGCCACGGTGTTGACGGGTGAGCAGTTCTTC; CDR3 protein: CASSPKPTGATVLTGEQFF; D gene: TRBD1; clone size: .; V gene: TRBV18; J gene: TRBJ2-1
CDR3 DNA: TGTGCCAGCAGCCGGACAGGGGTCTATGGCTACACCTTC; CDR3 protein: CASSRTGVYGYTF; D gene: TRBD1; clone size: .; V gene: TRBV28; J gene: TRBJ1-2
CDR3 DNA: TGTGCAGGGACTAGCGGCTACGAGCAGTACTTC; CDR3 protein: CAGTSGYEQYF; D gene: TRBD2; clone size: .; V gene: TRBV7-6; J gene: TRBJ2-7
CDR3 DNA: TGTGCCAGCAGCCCAGGACAGGGCGCCGGGGAGCTGTTTTTT; CDR3 protein: CASSPGQGAGELFF; D gene: TRBD1; clone size: .; V gene: TRBV7-2; J gene: TRBJ2-2
CDR3 DNA: TGTGCCAGTCCATTCTCCCAGGGGGTGTTTCGCACCGGGGAGCTGTTTTTT; CDR3 protein: CASPFSQGVFRTGELFF; D gene: TRBD1; clone size: .; V gene: TRBV19; J gene: TRBJ2-2
CDR3 DNA: TGTGCCAGCAGCTTGGTTGGAACTCACGAGCAGTTCTTC; CDR3 protein: CASSLVGTHEQFF; D gene: .; clone size: .; V gene: TRBV11-2; J gene: TRBJ2-1
CDR3 DNA: TGTGCCAGCAGCTTAAATGAGGGAATGAACACTGAAGCTTTCTTT; CDR3 protein: CASSLNEGMNTEAFF; D gene: .; clone size: .; V gene: TRBV7-9; J gene: TRBJ1-1
CDR3 DNA: TGTGCCAGCAGTGAAGGTCTTGAAAAACTGTTTTTT; CDR3 protein: CASSEGLEKLFF; D gene: .; clone size: .; V gene: TRBV25-1; J gene: TRBJ1-4
CDR3 DNA: TGTGCCAGCAGCCCAATCCCTAGCGGGAGTTTTTACAATGAGCAGTTCTTC; CDR3 protein: CASSPIPSGSFYNEQFF; D gene: TRBD2; clone size: .; V gene: TRBV7-8; J gene: TRBJ2-1
CDR3 DNA: TGTGCCAGCAGTCTCCACCCCGTGAACGGGAGGTACAATGAGCAGTTCTTC; CDR3 protein: CASSLHPVNGRYNEQFF; D gene: TRBD2; clone size: .; V gene: TRBV27; J gene: TRBJ2-1
CDR3 DNA: TGTGCGATAGACAGGGGGTTGGGCAATGAGCAGTTCTTC; CDR3 protein: CAIDRGLGNEQFF; D gene: TRBD1; clone size: .; V gene: TRBV25-1; J gene: TRBJ2-1
CDR3 DNA: TGTGCCAGCAGCTTTCGACTAGCGGGAGGAAGAGAGACCCAGTACTTC; CDR3 protein: CASSFRLAGGRETQYF; D gene: TRBD2; clone size: .; V gene: TRBV5-4; J gene: TRBJ2-5
CDR3 DNA: TGCGCCAGCGCTAAGGGACAGCAAGATTCCGGGGAGCTGTTTTTT; CDR3 protein: CASAKGQQDSGELFF; D gene: TRBD1; clone size: .; V gene: TRBV5-1; J gene: TRBJ2-2
CDR3 DNA: TGTGCCAGCAGTTCCCAGACTAGCGGGAACACAGATACGCAGTATTTT; CDR3 protein: CASSSQTSGNTDTQYF; D gene: TRBD2; clone size: .; V gene: TRBV27; J gene: TRBJ2-3
CDR3 DNA: TGTGCCAGCAGTCCCCCGAGGGGTCGGAGCAATGAGCAGTTCTTC; CDR3 protein: CASSPPRGRSNEQFF; D gene: .; clone size: .; V gene: TRBV6-5; J gene: TRBJ2-1
CDR3 DNA: TGTGCCAGTAGTATAGAAGGGGTAAGCAATCAGCCCCAGCATTTT; CDR3 protein: CASSIEGVSNQPQHF; D gene: .; clone size: .; V gene: TRBV19; J gene: TRBJ1-5
CDR3 DNA: TGCAGCGTTGGGGGCCGCAGGGGGACCATGAACACTGAAGCTTTCTTT; CDR3 protein: CSVGGRRGTMNTEAFF; D gene: TRBD1; clone size: .; V gene: TRBV29-1; J gene: TRBJ1-1
CDR3 DNA: TGTGCCAGCAGCCAAGGACCTAGCAATGAGCAGTTCTTC; CDR3 protein: CASSQGPSNEQFF; D gene: .; clone size: .; V gene: TRBV7-7; J gene: TRBJ2-1
CDR3 DNA: TGTGCCAGCAGATCTTCGGCAGTCGGTGAAAAACTGTTTTTT; CDR3 protein: CASRSSAVGEKLFF; D gene: .; clone size: .; V gene: TRBV5-6; J gene: TRBJ1-4
CDR3 DNA: TGTGCCAGCAGCCAAGTTATACAGGGGGATACGCAGTATTTT; CDR3 protein: CASSQVIQGDTQYF; D gene: TRBD1; clone size: .; V gene: TRBV7-9; J gene: TRBJ2-3
CDR3 DNA: TGTGCCAGCAGCTTGGTAGGAGCTGGAGATACGCAGTATTTT; CDR3 protein: CASSLVGAGDTQYF; D gene: .; clone size: .; V gene: TRBV5-4; J gene: TRBJ2-3
CDR3 DNA: TGTGCCAGCATTCTAGGACTAGCGGGGAGACAAGAGACCCAGTACTTC; CDR3 protein: CASILGLAGRQETQYF; D gene: TRBD2; clone size: .; V gene: TRBV2; J gene: TRBJ2-5
CDR3 DNA: TGCGCCAGCAGCTTGTCCCGGACTAGCGGGATACGCTACGAGCAGTACTTC; CDR3 protein: CASSLSRTSGIRYEQYF; D gene: TRBD2; clone size: .; V gene: TRBV5-1; J gene: TRBJ2-7